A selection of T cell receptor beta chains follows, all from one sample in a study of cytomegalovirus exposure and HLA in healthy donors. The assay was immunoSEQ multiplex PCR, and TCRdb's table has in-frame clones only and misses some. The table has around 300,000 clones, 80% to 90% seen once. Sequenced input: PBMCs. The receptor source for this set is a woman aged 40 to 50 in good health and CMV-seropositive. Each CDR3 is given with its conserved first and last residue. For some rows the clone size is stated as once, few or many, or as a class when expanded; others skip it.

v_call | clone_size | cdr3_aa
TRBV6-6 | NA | CASSYLLLNQPQHF
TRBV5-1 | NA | CASSLAPGIDEQFF
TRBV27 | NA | CASSLLQRAYEQYF
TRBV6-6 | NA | CASSFRDREHGYTF
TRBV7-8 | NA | CASSLGGPRDRDTF
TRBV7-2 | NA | CASSMDRGVDTQYF
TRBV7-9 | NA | CASSLSGKDTDTQYF
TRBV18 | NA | CASSPWAAEMTGGPRPYEQYF
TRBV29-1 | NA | CSGSGTSGRGGYNEQFF
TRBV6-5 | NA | CASRGWGNIQYF
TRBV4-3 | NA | CASSQGGGDQAGNTIYF
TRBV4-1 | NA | CASSQNTGTGSNQPQHF
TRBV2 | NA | CASSDQGHTEAFF
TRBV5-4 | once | CASSDGSYGYTF
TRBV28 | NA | CASSLGTGRGETQYF
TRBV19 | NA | CASSNQAGNLAF
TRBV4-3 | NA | CASSQGRGSYEQYF
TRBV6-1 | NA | CASSQQGSRSPLHF
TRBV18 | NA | CASSQGQGGQPQHF
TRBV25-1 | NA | CASSGTGNTGELFF
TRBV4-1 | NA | CASSQGGASGYTF
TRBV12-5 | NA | CASGLGSGSGNEQFF
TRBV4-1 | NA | CASSQKSGNDYNEQFF
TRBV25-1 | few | CASSELDREQQYF
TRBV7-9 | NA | CASRGGLARDEQFF
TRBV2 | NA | CASSQTERRNTEAFF
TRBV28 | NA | CASSPTGTNSPLHF
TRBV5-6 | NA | CASDLGQGVTEAFF
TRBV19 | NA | CASRPGTSENTGELFF
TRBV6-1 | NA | CASSEKGETQYF
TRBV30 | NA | CAWSEDRGGNQPQHF
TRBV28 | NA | CASSIGQGNWAGKRAFF
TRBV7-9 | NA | CASSPGQGFDEQFF
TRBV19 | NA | CAIGGTANEKLFF